This T cell receptor (beta chain) originates from a study of T cell repertoires in cytomegalovirus infection. Between the trimmed V and J ends, which lost 3 bases and 2 bases, there was a span of 8 bases. Germline V gives CDR1 SGHTA, CDR2 FQGNSA. The CDR3 is 15 amino acids. TCRdb fed the reads into MiXCR, producing one record per CDR3 protein. The sample contains 100,000 to 150,000 distinct CDR3 sequences, roughly a quarter of which appear only once. A word on this clonotype: The antigen remains undetermined.

This TCR was sampled from a human donor in good health (CMV status not recorded). Some clones in this sample may be carry-over from other donors' samples. The sample consisted of PBMCs, sequenced either directly or after in vitro stimulation (not recorded which). The chain is built from TRBV7-2 and TRBJ1-6; D is undetermined. The CDR3 sequence: CASSLGWTYNSPLHF. In DNA, the CDR3 is TGTGCCAGCAGCTTGGGGTGGACCTATAATTCACCCCTCCACTTT. The full variable domain, completed using reference TRBV7-2 and TRBJ1-6, is GAGVSQSPSNKVTEKGKDVELRCDPISGHTALYWYRQSLGQGLEFLIYFQGNSAPDKSGLPSDRFSAERTGGSVSTLTIQRTQQEDSAVYLCASSLGWTYNSPLHFGNGTRLTVT.